This T cell receptor beta chain was profiled in a study of spatial heterogeneity in lung cancer (dated by TCRdb to the late 2010s). In the study overall: Beta-chain transcripts were consistently detected in greater numbers than alpha-chain transcripts, which likely reflects a higher abundance of beta-chain transcripts. A strong correlation was found between TCR transcript counts in tumor regions and a T cell transcriptional module score from matched bulk RNA-seq. In the raw uncorrected reads, each unique combination of TCR and UMI appeared on average more than ten times. The study quantitatively compared TCR alpha and beta repertoires across multiple tumor regions, matched nontumor lung and blood in non-small cell lung cancer. TCR repertoire features were related to nonsynonymous mutation counts determined by whole-exome sequencing of tumor tissue. At surgery, both alpha and beta chains were TCR-sequenced in about 200 tumor regions, 63 to 80 matched nontumor lung samples and a few dozen PBMC samples.

The CDR3 numbers 14 residues from cysteine through phenylalanine. Of all the DNA, just the CDR3 is kept, 42 bases in frame from base 1. CDR1 is given as LGHDT and CDR2 as YNNKEL, both from the germline V gene (reference sequence). V loses 1 base of germline sequence and J loses 19 bases, and the interval between the two ends is 20 bases. Library construction relied on 5' RACE. Sequencing was performed on a NextSeq 500. In the TCR library protocol, a unique molecular identifier was attached to each TCR cDNA molecule so that PCR and sequencing errors could be corrected. Per the authors' processing: TCR identification, UMI-based error correction and CDR3 extraction were all carried out with Decombinator tools. TCRs above a frequency of 2 per 1,000, corresponding to the top 1% of the tumor frequency distribution, were defined as expanded. Expanded tumor TCRs were classed as regional if statistically deemed absent (corrected P<0.05) from at least one tumor region, otherwise ubiquitous. Renyi diversity was computed with the R vegan package after each repertoire had been subsampled 100 times to 5,000 TCRs. CDR3 similarity networks were built from amino acid triplet string-kernel similarity, connecting CDR3s with pairwise similarity above 0.82. The public reads were quality trimmed at Q25 with fastp and then assembled into clones with MiXCR by TCRdb, keeping productive beta chains. Each CDR3 protein appears once, grouped with its most common genes and DNA. The V and J calls were determined by TCRdb, not by the authors. The sample has 25,000 to 30,000 distinct CDR3 sequences on record, just over 7% of them singletons. Approximately 23% of the sample is in the top ten clones.

The time point tag for this specimen amounts to: sample taken at primary tumor resection. The donors were 60 to 80 patients from the lung TRACERx cohort who had early-stage, untreated non-small cell lung cancer. For TCR sequencing, whole RNA was extracted from tumor and nontumor lung tissue, or from cryopreserved PBMC samples, and no cell sorting was done. Patients were selected for TCR sequencing only if sufficient RNA was available from at least two tumor regions. Tumor and adjacent nontumor lung specimens were reviewed by a lung pathologist before selection. About this clonotype: It has no known antigen specificity. No base-level quality is on record; no much larger clone is a single base apart.

Study-level results and caveats: The count of ubiquitous expanded TCRs correlated with the count of ubiquitous nonsynonymous mutations, and the count of regional expanded TCRs correlated with the count of regional nonsynonymous mutations. TCR-seq was estimated to cover only roughly 6.8% of tumor T cells for alpha chains and around 13% for beta chains. The tumor nonsynonymous mutation count correlated with the number of expanded alpha and beta TCRs within the tumor. Confirming at a functional level the hypothesis that regional TCRs recognize regional mutations was considered to require additional single-cell paired TCR alpha and beta sequencing.

The sequence is built from TRBV3-1 and TRBJ1-6; TRBD1 is a weak D gene call, 5 bases matching. The sequencing used lung tumor tissue, collected at surgery. This TCR was recovered from a male donor with early-stage non-small cell lung cancer. The nucleotides read TGTGCCAGCAGCCAAGGAGAGGCAGGAAGCAGGGCTCACTTT. It translates to CASSQGEAGSRAHF.